One T cell receptor beta chain is described in this entry. Participants were aged about 18 to 100 years, lived in 24 US areas, and enrolled virtually. Recovery among Cohort 3 donors was established by two negative PCRs, clearance, or symptom resolution. In the original processing: Reference gene primer amplification yielded estimated nucleated cell counts. The method was immunoSEQ multiplex PCR; TCRdb's version includes in-frame clones alone and lacks a portion of them. Clonal size and the V and J genes are those of that table, whereas D and trimming came from the DNA. The sample contains 200,000 to 250,000 clones, less than 90% of which appear only once. This record comes from a study of blood T cell repertoires in COVID-19. Study context: PBMCs, B-cell-depleted T cells, or T cells were the source of the cDNA or gDNA that made up the material.

The germline V and J ends were trimmed by 3 bases and 4 bases, with 18 bases remaining between them. Germline V gene lookup returns CDR1 SGHVS and CDR2 FQNEAQ. The CDR3 spans 16 residues. V is TRBV7-8 and J is TRBJ1-2, with D perhaps TRBD1 (5 bases). The clonotype comes from a woman aged 40 to 50 who had recovered from COVID-19. Sequenced: PBMCs or T cells enriched from blood (not recorded which). The CDR3 bases are TGTGCCAGCAGCTTGACAGTACCCAGCTCCAGCTATGGCTACACCTTC. As protein: CASSLTVPSSSYGYTF.